Each of the 4 T cell receptor beta chains below was sequenced from the same sample in a study of shared clonotypes between healthy human individuals. TCRdb's table, derived via immunoSEQ multiplex PCR, lists solely in-frame clones and lacks some. The sample holds about 2.4 million clones, approximately 93% seen once. Sequencing input: naive CD4+ T cells from PBMCs. As for subset: CD45RA+ positively selected. Receptor source: a man younger than 35 in good health. Some clones in this sample may be carry-over from other donors' samples.

This clone has a handful of counts. This CDR3 is also generated by other DNA sequences in the sample. V and J are TRBV5-1 and TRBJ1-1; unclear D gene. This CDR3 has 14 amino acids. V shed 0 bases and J shed 2 bases, with 8 bases lying between them. Germline CDR1 reads SGHRS; CDR2 reads YFSETQ. CDR3 bases: TGCGCCAGCAGCTTGGACAGTACAAACACTGAAGCTTTCTTT. Its translation: CASSLDSTNTEAFF.

The chain employs TRBV11-2 and TRBJ2-2, with TRBD1 as a possible D gene (6 bases). V was trimmed by 2 bases and J by 8 bases, leaving 18 bases between them. The germline V gene encodes CDR1 SGHAT and CDR2 FQNNGV. CDR3 size: 16 residues. CDR3 coding DNA: TGTGCCAGCAGCTTACCCAGGGGATATTCGGCAGGGGAGCTGTTTTTT. This codes for CASSLPRGYSAGELFF.

V is TRBV9 and J is TRBJ1-2, with 8 bases identical to TRBD1. V lost 4 bases, J lost 5 bases, and 7 bases stayed unmatched. The germline CDR1 and CDR2 sequences are SGDLS and YYNGEE. The length of the CDR3 is 14 residues. CDR3 in DNA: TGTGCCAGCAGCCTGGACAGGGACCCTTATGGCTACACCTTC. The encoded protein is CASSLDRDPYGYTF.

J is TRBJ2-6 and V is TRBV7-8; D is unclear. CDR3 size: 13 residues. Germline lookup yields CDR1 SGHVS and CDR2 FQNEAQ. V was cut by 0 bases and J by 4 bases, with 1 base left in between. The CDR3 here is CASSLAGANVLTF. CDR3 bases: TGTGCCAGCAGCTTAGCAGGGGCCAACGTCCTGACTTTC.